The 28 T cell receptor beta chains in this list originate from one sample, sequenced in a study of T cells in Graves' hyperthyroidism and ophthalmopathy. Amplification of TCR beta CDR3 regions used RNA as the template. A first-round RT-PCR of the TCR CDR3 used the HTBI primer set. One entry per CDR3 protein results from TCRdb running MiXCR on the multiplex PCR reads. Here the sample spans hundreds of thousands of distinct CDR3 sequences, 45% being singletons. The sample consisted of peripheral blood or thyroid tissue (not recorded which). The source is an adult man with Graves' disease, either hyperthyroidism or ophthalmopathy (not recorded which).

V usage is TRBV7-2 and J usage is TRBJ1-6, with D unclear. V was clipped by 5 bases and J by 0 bases, with 17 bases between them. CDR1 is SGHTA, CDR2 FQGNSA, per germline. This CDR3 has 18 amino acids. The CDR3 loop is CASSQEGQSSSYNSPLHF. For the CDR3, the DNA is TGTGCCAGCAGCCAAGAGGGTCAGTCTAGCTCCTATAATTCACCCCTCCACTTT.

This clonotype was observed once. A read error may account for a junction end that differs from germline. This rearrangement joins TRBV29-1 to TRBJ2-6, with D tentatively TRBD2 (6 bases). The CDR3 length is 9 residues. Germline values: CDR1 SQVTM, CDR2 ANQGSEA. As DNA, the CDR3 is TGCAGCGTTGACGGGGAGGTGGCTTTC. Its translation: CSVDGEVAF. Variable domain in full (rest from reference TRBV29-1 and TRBJ2-6): SAVISQKPSRDICQRGTSLTIQCQVDSQVTMMFWYRQQPGQSLTLIATANQGSEATYESGFVIDKFPISRPNLTFSTLTVSNMSPEDSSIYLCSVDGEVAFGAGSRLTVL.

This clonotype was seen at least ten times. The chain couples TRBV7-6 to TRBJ2-7, with TRBD2 matching over 11 bases. CDR3 size: 15 residues. CDR1 is SGHVS, CDR2 FNYEAQ, per germline. Trimming removed 5 bases from V and 2 bases from J; junction bases left unmatched: 5. CDR3 residues: CASSLTSGGTYEQYF. CDR3 DNA: TGTGCCAGCAGCCTCACTAGCGGGGGAACCTACGAGCAGTACTTC.

The chain recombines TRBV29-1 with TRBJ1-3; D gene unclear. V was cut by 8 bases and J by 0 bases, with 14 bases left in between. CDR3 length: 14 residues. In germline, CDR1 is SQVTM, CDR2 ANQGSEA. This CDR3 is CSSVAGSSGNTIYF. CDR3 bases: TGCAGCAGTGTAGCCGGGAGCTCTGGAAACACCATATATTTT. Looking up the rest from reference TRBV29-1 and TRBJ1-3 gives the full variable domain: SAVISQKPSRDICQRGTSLTIQCQVDSQVTMMFWYRQQPGQSLTLIATANQGSEATYESGFVIDKFPISRPNLTFSTLTVSNMSPEDSSIYLCSSVAGSSGNTIYFGEGSWLTVV.

The J gene is TRBJ1-5, the V gene TRBV15; perhaps TRBD1 as D (5 bases). With 3 bases removed from V and 2 bases from J, the gap between germline ends came to 17 bases. This CDR3 contains 17 residues. CDR1 is LNHNV, CDR2 YYDKDF, per germline (reference sequence). DNA of the CDR3: TGTGCCACCAGCAGGGAACAGTCAGGGAAAGGCAATCAGCCCCAGCATTTT. Protein sequence: CATSREQSGKGNQPQHF.

This clonotype came up many times. This rearrangement joins TRBV12-3 or TRBV12-4 to TRBJ1-6; possibly TRBD1 for D (6 bases). V was cut by 3 bases and J by 10 bases, with 13 bases left in between. This CDR3 region has 14 residues. CDR3 sequence reads: CASSFQGRWSPLHF. CDR3 nucleotide sequence: TGTGCCAGCAGTTTTCAGGGGAGGTGGTCACCCCTCCACTTT.

The chain is built from TRBV11-2 and TRBJ1-1, with D possibly TRBD1 on 6 matching bases. V lost 5 bases, J lost 5 bases, and 15 bases lay in between. The germline gives CDR1 SGHAT, CDR2 FQNNGV. CDR3 length equals 14 residues. The CDR3 nucleotides read TGTGCCAGCAGCAAGGGGGGGGTCCCGACTGAAGCTTTCTTT. This encodes CASSKGGVPTEAFF.

This clonotype was detected only a few times. V and J are TRBV6-5 and TRBJ1-2; 7 nucleotides line up with TRBD1. CDR1 and CDR2 from the germline V gene are MNHEY and SVGAGI. There are 13 residues in the CDR3. V was clipped by 6 bases and J by 4 bases; unmatched bases: 5. The CDR3 DNA reads TGTGCCAGCAGGAGGGACAGCAGCTATGGCTACACCTTC. Translated, it gives CASRRDSSYGYTF.

Worth noting for this clonotype: A much larger clone is a single base away; this may be a read error. V is TRBV29-1 and J is TRBJ1-1; 10 bases line up with TRBD1. The CDR3 sequence is 12 residues long. The junction had 1 base not matched to a gene; V was cut back by 3 bases and J by 6 bases. Looked up from germline, CDR1 is SQVTM and CDR2 is ANQGSEA. CDR3 DNA: TGCAGCGTTGACGGACAGGGGGCTGAAGCTTTCTTT. Translated: CSVDGQGAEAFF. The complete variable domain, with remaining parts taken from reference TRBV29-1 and TRBJ1-1, reads SAVISQKPSRDICQRGTSLTIQCQVDSQVTMMFWYRQQPGQSLTLIATANQGSEATYESGFVIDKFPISRPNLTFSTLTVSNMSPEDSSIYLCSVDGQGAEAFFGQGTRLTVV.

Details on this clonotype: This may stem from a read error, because a much larger clone lies one nucleotide away. CDR3 region: CATSTSGRMNGELFF. CDR3 sequence (DNA): TGTGCCACCAGCACTAGCGGGAGAATGAACGGGGAGCTGTTTTTT. This chain uses TRBV15 with TRBJ2-2; 10 nucleotides agree with TRBD2. CDR3 length: 15 residues. Trimming cost V 4 bases and J 7 bases; bases outside gene matches: 6. Germline values: CDR1 LNHNV, CDR2 YYDKDF (reference sequence).

This clonotype has a single count. V usage is TRBV7-9 and J usage is TRBJ2-2, with D perhaps given as TRBD1 or TRBD2 (5 bases each). CDR1 is SEHNR and CDR2 is FQNEAQ in the germline V gene (reference sequence). The CDR3 spans 18 residues. V was cut by 5 bases and J by 0 bases, with 19 bases left in between. CDR3 nucleotide sequence: TGTGCCAGCAGCCAAGCCCCCCCCGGGACCTCGAACACCGGGGAGCTGTTTTTT. Its translation: CASSQAPPGTSNTGELFF.

This clonotype was seen a handful of times. This sequence joins TRBV2 and TRBJ2-7, with 7 bases matching TRBD2. V lost 10 bases and J lost 0; bases outside the gene matches: 15. The CDR3 spans 16 residues. Germline CDR1 and CDR2: SNHLY and FYNNEI. CDR3 residues: CAIIWSGAGYSYEQYF. The CDR3 region has the DNA TGTGCCATCATTTGGAGCGGGGCGGGATACTCCTACGAGCAGTACTTC.

CDR3 amino acids: CASSQAGTGSNSPLHF. The DNA of the CDR3 is TGTGCCAGCAGCCAAGCCGGGACGGGTAGTAATTCACCCCTCCACTTT. This chain uses TRBV7-8 with TRBJ1-6; maybe TRBD1 (5 bases). CDR1 and CDR2 (germline): SGHVS, FQNEAQ. The CDR3 consists of 16 residues. Trimming took off 5 bases at V and 6 bases at J, with 17 bases between the two ends.

The chain combines TRBV7-9 with TRBJ1-1; maybe TRBD1 (5 bases). Trimming cost V 7 bases and J 4 bases, with 16 bases left between them. The CDR3 loop spans 14 amino acids. In germline, CDR1 is SEHNR, CDR2 FQNEAQ (reference sequence). CDR3 bases: TGTGCCAGCATGGGAAGGGGAAGTAGCACTGAAGCTTTCTTT. It encodes CASMGRGSSTEAFF. Full variable domain (rest looked up from reference TRBV7-9 and TRBJ1-1): DTGVSQNPRHKITKRGQNVTFRCDPISEHNRLYWYRQTLGQGPEFLTYFQNEAQLEKSRLLSDRFSAERPKGSFSTLEIQRTEQGDSAMYLCASMGRGSSTEAFFGQGTRLTVV.

In its sample, this clonotype was seen many times. The chain couples TRBV6-1 to TRBJ1-2, with 7 bases that match TRBD1. The germline CDR1 and CDR2 sequences are MNHNS and SASEGT. V trimming: 6 bases; J trimming: 6 bases; junction bases outside the gene matches: 7. CDR3 size: 13 residues. The CDR3 spells CASRMTGTDGYTF. CDR3 in DNA: TGTGCCAGCAGGATGACAGGGACCGATGGCTACACCTTC.

This clonotype was observed at least ten times. The rearrangement joins TRBV19 to TRBJ2-6, with D tentatively TRBD1 (5 bases). CDR3 length equals 14 residues. Between the trimmed V and J ends, which lost 4 bases and 4 bases, there was a span of 8 bases. Looked up from germline, CDR1 is LNHDA and CDR2 is SQIVND (reference sequence). For the CDR3, the DNA is TGTGCCAGTAGTACAGGGCAGGGGGCCAACGTCCTGACTTTC. Protein product: CASSTGQGANVLTF.

Comment on this clonotype: This may stem from a read error, because a much larger clone lies one nucleotide away. V is TRBV2 and J is TRBJ1-5; the match to TRBD1 covers 9 bases. The CDR3 has 16 amino acids. The ends lost 5 bases at V and 0 bases at J; junction bases unmatched: 5. Germline lookup yields CDR1 SNHLY and CDR2 FYNNEI. The CDR3 sequence: CASSKTGGSSNQPQHF. For the CDR3, the DNA is TGTGCCAGCAGTAAGACAGGGGGAAGTAGCAATCAGCCCCAGCATTTT.

The genes are TRBV20-1 and TRBJ2-7, with D hard to call. Per germline, CDR1 DFQATT and CDR2 SNEGSKA (reference sequence). This CDR3 spans 14 amino acids. V lost 0 bases, J lost 4 bases, and 13 bases lay in between. The CDR3 DNA sequence: TGCAGTGCTAGAGACCCAGGCGGTACATACGAGCAGTACTTC. This encodes CSARDPGGTYEQYF.

This sequence joins TRBV29-1 and TRBJ1-1; TRBD1 aligns across 7 bases. This CDR3 is built from 15 residues. Looked up from germline, CDR1 is SQVTM and CDR2 is ANQGSEA. Losses at the gene ends were 4 bases for V and 1 base for J; bases not matched to a gene: 9. CDR3 bases: TGCAGCGTTGCACAGGGGAGGATCCCGAACACTGAAGCTTTCTTT. This encodes CSVAQGRIPNTEAFF.

A single count supports this clonotype. A much larger clone lies a single base off, so this may be a read error. J is TRBJ2-7 and V is TRBV29-1; D is uncertain. The V end lost 3 bases, the J end lost 8 bases, and 2 bases lay between the germline ends. Germline values: CDR1 SQVTM, CDR2 ANQGSEA. The CDR3 loop spans 8 amino acids. The CDR3 region has the DNA TGCAGCGTTGACCAGCAGTACTTC. As protein: CSVDQQYF.

The J gene is TRBJ2-5, the V gene TRBV2, with D tentatively TRBD2 (5 bases). Trimming cost V 4 bases and J 2 bases, with 8 bases left between them. Germline V gene data show CDR1 as SNHLY and CDR2 as FYNNEI. This CDR3 has 13 amino acids. CDR3 sequence reads: CASSAGIQETQYF. The CDR3 nucleotides are TGTGCCAGCAGTGCCGGGATACAAGAGACCCAGTACTTC.

To note about this clonotype: This may be a read error, as it is one base from a much larger clone. This sequence joins TRBV20-1 and TRBJ2-5; D is uncertain. This CDR3 is built from 15 residues. The germline V and J ends were trimmed by 4 bases and 1 base, with 16 bases remaining between them. Per germline, CDR1 DFQATT and CDR2 SNEGSKA (reference sequence). CDR3 nucleotide sequence: TGCAGTGCTATGATTCGACCGACCGTCCAAGAGACCCAGTACTTC. This sequence encodes CSAMIRPTVQETQYF.

CDR3 DNA sequence: TGTGCCAGCAGGAGAGGGGACAGGGGTCAGCCCCAGCATTTT. This translates into CASRRGDRGQPQHF. This chain uses TRBV10-3 with TRBJ1-5; TRBD1 matches 10 bases. V gave up 10 bases and J gave up 6 bases; unmatched junction bases: 9. The CDR3 spans 14 residues. Germline V CDR1 and CDR2: ENHRY, SYGVKD.

The CDR3 bases are TGTGCCAGCAGCGACCGTACAGGGGGCATCGTTGAAGCTTTCTTT. Its protein is CASSDRTGGIVEAFF. V and J are TRBV7-2 and TRBJ1-1; 9 bases line up with TRBD1. The V gene end was trimmed by 5 bases and the J gene end by 7 bases; junction bases not matched to a gene: 11. The CDR3 has 15 residues. CDR1 is SGHTA and CDR2 is FQGNSA in the germline V gene.

The V and J genes are TRBV10-3 and TRBJ1-5; weak D call: TRBD1 (5 bases). Per germline, CDR1 ENHRY and CDR2 SYGVKD. Trimming shortened V by 2 bases and J by 1 base, and 6 bases separated the two germline ends. The CDR3 has 14 amino acids. The CDR3 nucleotides are TGTGCCATCAGTGAGGGGGACAGCAATCAGCCCCAGCATTTT. As protein: CAISEGDSNQPQHF.

This clonotype was found many times. The chain combines TRBV9 with TRBJ1-2; D unclear. The V and J ends lost 3 bases and 8 bases respectively, with 14 bases between them. The CDR3 length is 13 residues. The germline CDR1 and CDR2 sequences are SGDLS and YYNGEE. As DNA, the CDR3 is TGTGCCAGCAGCGGCTCCGGAGTGGGAGGCTACACCTTC. Protein sequence: CASSGSGVGGYTF.

CDR3 sequence reads: CASSIVGQETQYF. The CDR3 bases are TGTGCCAGTAGTATAGTAGGGCAAGAGACCCAGTACTTC. The chain employs TRBV19 and TRBJ2-5, with D unclear. Germline V CDR1 and CDR2: LNHDA, SQIVND (reference sequence). This CDR3 comprises 13 residues. Deletions cut 1 base from V and 2 bases from J, with 5 bases between.

Concerning this clonotype itself: At one end the junction does not follow the germline gene, possibly because of a read error. This chain uses TRBV7-3 with TRBJ1-3; the D gene is possibly TRBD1 (5 bases). The CDR3 covers 15 residues. CDR1 is SGHTA and CDR2 is FQGTGA in the germline V gene. The CDR3 nucleotides are TGTGCCAGCAGCGTAACCGGGGGCTCTGGAAACACCATATATTTT. It is translated as CASSVTGGSGNTIYF.